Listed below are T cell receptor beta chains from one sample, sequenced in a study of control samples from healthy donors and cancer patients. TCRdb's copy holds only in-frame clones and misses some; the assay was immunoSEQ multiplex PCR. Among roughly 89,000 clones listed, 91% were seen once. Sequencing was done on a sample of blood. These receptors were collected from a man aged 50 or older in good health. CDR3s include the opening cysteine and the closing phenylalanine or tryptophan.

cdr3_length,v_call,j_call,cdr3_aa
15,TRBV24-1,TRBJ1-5,CATSGTGFSNQPQHF
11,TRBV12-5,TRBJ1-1,CASGLAHMTFF
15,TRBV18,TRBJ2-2,CASSPPARPTGELFF
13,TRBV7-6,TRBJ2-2,CASSLHLRGELFF
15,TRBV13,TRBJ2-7,CASSLGGSGSYEQYF
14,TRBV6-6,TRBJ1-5,CASRQTGGNQPQHF
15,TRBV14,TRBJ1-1,CASSQARTVKNSAFF
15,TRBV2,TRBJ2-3,CASSRQLGSTDTQYF
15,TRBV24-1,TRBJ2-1,CATSASGSSYNEQFF
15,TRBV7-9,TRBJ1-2,CASSLSELANYGYTF
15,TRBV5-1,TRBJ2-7,CASSFTGAYTYEQYF
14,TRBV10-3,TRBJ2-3,CAISRQESTDTQYF
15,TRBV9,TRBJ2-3,CASSVGVSLTDTQYF
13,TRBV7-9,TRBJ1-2,CASSSNTGHGYTF
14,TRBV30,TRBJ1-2,CAWSGLDRGRAYTF
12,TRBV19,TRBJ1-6,CASGHRDSPLHF
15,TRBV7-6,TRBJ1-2,CASSPRSGGVSGYTF
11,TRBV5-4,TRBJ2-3,CASSFQDTQYF
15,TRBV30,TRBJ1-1,CAWSVRARGSTEAFF
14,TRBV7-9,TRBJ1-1,CAGDRHHAGTEAFF
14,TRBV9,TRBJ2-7,CASSVQGLTGEQYF
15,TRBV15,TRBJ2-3,CATSRRQGFTDTQYF
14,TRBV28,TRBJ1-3,CASSPDSSGNTIYF
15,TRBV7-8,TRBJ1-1,CASSLDQVLNTEAFF
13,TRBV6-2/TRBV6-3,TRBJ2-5,CASSGGAQETQYF
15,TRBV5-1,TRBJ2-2,CASTRGLGGTGELFF
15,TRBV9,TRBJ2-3,CASSVASGGTDTQYF
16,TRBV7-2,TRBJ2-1,CASSLVGRGRLNEQFF
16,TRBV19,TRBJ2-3,CASSRPASGEADTQYF
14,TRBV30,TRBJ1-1,CAWIRDPGGTEAFF
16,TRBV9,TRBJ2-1,CASSVGPAGGYNEQFF
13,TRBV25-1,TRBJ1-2,CASSPTGNYGYTF
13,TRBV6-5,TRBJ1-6,CASSYRRDSPLHF
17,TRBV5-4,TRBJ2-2,CASSLAGQGPNTGELFF
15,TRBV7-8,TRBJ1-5,CASSLGTGFNQPQHF
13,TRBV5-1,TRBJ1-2,CASSLARDYGYTF
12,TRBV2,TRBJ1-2,CASSRGNYGYTF
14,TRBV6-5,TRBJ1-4,CASSPTSTNEKLFF
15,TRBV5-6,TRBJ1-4,CASSSGDSTNEKLFF
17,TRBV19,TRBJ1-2,CASSTRTGPALAYGYTF
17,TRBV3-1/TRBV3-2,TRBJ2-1,CASSQDSASLGYNEQFF
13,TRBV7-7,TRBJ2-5,CASSGGVQQTQYF
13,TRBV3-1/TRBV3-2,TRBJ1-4,CASSARDRGKLFF
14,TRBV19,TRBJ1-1,CASSIPGTGGEAFF
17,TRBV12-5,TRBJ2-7,CASGLVVQARFPYEQYF
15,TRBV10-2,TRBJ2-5,CASSEGTHSQETQYF
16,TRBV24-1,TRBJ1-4,CATSDWGPGSGEKLFF